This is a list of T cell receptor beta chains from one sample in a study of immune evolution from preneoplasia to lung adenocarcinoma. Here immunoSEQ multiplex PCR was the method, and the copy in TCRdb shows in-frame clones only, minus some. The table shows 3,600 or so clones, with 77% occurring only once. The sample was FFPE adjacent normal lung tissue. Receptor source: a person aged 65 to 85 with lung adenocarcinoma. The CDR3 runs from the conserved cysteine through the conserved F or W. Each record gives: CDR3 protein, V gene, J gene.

CSARLVNEQFF,TRBV20-1,TRBJ2-1
CASKSAGGANQPQHF,TRBV28,TRBJ1-5
CASSLSQGWGEQYF,TRBV5-8,TRBJ2-7
CASSPPQRTANEQFF,TRBV18,TRBJ2-1
CASSSSLGGEQFF,TRBV19,TRBJ2-1
CASSDGASGSYEQYF,TRBV10-1,TRBJ2-7
CASRQRGAHQETQYF,TRBV5-4,TRBJ2-5
CASSVAGGPSILKNQPQHF,TRBV9,TRBJ1-5
CASSQGWREGNTDTQYF,TRBV4-3,TRBJ2-3
CASRGQGNSYEQYF,TRBV11-2,TRBJ2-7
CASSLPAGGMGETQYF,TRBV28,TRBJ2-5
CASSSSRDPTQEQFF,TRBV4-2,TRBJ2-1
CASSEELSGGRNEQFF,TRBV2,TRBJ2-1
CASSSSGALGSPLHF,TRBV7-3,TRBJ1-6